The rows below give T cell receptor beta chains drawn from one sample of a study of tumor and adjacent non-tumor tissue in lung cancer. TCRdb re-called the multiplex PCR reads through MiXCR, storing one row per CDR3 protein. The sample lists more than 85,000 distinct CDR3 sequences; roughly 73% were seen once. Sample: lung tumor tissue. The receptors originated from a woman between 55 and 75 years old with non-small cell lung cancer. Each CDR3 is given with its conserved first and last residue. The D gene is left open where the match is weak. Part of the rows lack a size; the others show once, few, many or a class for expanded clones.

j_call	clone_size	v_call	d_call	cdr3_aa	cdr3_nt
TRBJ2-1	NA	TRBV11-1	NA	CASSLLGRGFDEQFF	TGTGCCAGCAGCTTATTGGGGAGAGGTTTCGACGAGCAGTTCTTC
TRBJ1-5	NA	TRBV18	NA	CASSRPGFNQPQHF	TGTGCCAGCTCCCGGCCGGGTTTTAATCAGCCCCAGCATTTT
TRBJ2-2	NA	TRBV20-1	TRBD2	CSASSAGANTGELFF	TGCAGTGCTAGTTCGGCGGGAGCGAACACCGGGGAGCTGTTTTTT
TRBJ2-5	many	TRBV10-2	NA	CASSEAQAETQYF	TGCGCCAGCAGTGAGGCACAGGCAGAGACCCAGTACTTC
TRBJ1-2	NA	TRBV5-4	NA	CASSYSWGYTF	TGTGCCAGCAGCTACTCTTGGGGCTACACCTTC
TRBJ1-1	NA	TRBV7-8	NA	CASHTSLKTDEAFF	TGTGCCAGCCATACCTCACTAAAGACTGATGAAGCTTTCTTT
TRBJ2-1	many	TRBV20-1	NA	CSAREDGNEQFF	TGCAGTGCTAGAGAAGATGGCAATGAGCAGTTCTTC
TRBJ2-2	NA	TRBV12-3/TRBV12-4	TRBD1	CASSRTGNIGELFF	TGTGCCAGTAGCCGGACAGGCAACATCGGGGAGCTGTTTTTT
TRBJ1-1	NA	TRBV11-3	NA	CISSLDSGRGTEAFF	TGTATCAGCAGCTTGGATTCGGGGAGAGGCACTGAAGCTTTCTTT
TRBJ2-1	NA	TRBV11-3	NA	CASSLGPLALSYYEQFF	TGTGCCAGCAGCCTAGGCCCACTAGCACTATCCTATTATGAGCAGTTCTTC
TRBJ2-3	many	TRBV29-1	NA	CSVVTGADTQYF	TGCAGCGTTGTGACCGGGGCAGATACGCAGTATTTT
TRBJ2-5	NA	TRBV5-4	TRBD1	CASNFRQGIGEETQYF	TGTGCCAGCAACTTTCGACAGGGGATAGGAGAGGAGACACAGTATTTC
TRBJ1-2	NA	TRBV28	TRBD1	CASSISGTGRNYTF	TGTGCCAGCAGTATCTCCGGGACAGGGAGAAACTACACCTTC
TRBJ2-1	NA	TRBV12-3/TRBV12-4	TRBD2	CASSFDPLAGGPDEQFF	TGTGCCAGCAGTTTTGACCCACTAGCGGGAGGGCCCGATGAGCAGTTCTTC
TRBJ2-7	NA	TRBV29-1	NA	CSTYTGSVTGEQYF	TGCAGCACTTACACAGGGTCGGTAACTGGCGAGCAGTACTTC
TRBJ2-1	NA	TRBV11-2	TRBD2	CAGSLELTCGSHNEQFF	TGTGCCGGTAGTTTAGAGCTGACTTGCGGGAGCCACAATGAGCAGTTCTTC
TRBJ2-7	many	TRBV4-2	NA	CASSQGGRGLLYEQYF	TGTGCCAGCAGCCAAGGAGGAAGAGGGCTGCTCTACGAGCAGTACTTC
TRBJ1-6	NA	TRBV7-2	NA	CASSASGTRNSPLHF	TGTGCCAGCAGCGCCTCCGGGACCCGTAATTCACCCCTCCACTTT
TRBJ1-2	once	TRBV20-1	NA	CSANPTYYGYTF	TGCAGTGCAAACCCAACTTACTATGGTTACACCTTC
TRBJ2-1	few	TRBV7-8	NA	CASSERQYVFDVQFF	TGTGCCAGCAGCGAAAGACAGTATGTATTCGATGTGCAGTTCTTC
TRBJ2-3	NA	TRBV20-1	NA	CSAGKSEARTDTQYF	TGCAGTGCTGGAAAGTCAGAGGCGAGGACAGATACGCAGTATTTT
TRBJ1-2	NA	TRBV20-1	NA	CSISGRLNYGYTF	TGTAGTATTTCTGGACGGCTTAACTATGGCTACACCTTC
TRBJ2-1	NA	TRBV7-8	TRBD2	CASSFRLAGTYNEQFF	TGTGCCAGCAGCTTCCGACTAGCGGGGACCTACAATGAGCAGTTCTTC
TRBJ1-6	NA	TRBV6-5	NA	CASSSRPQGGPPLHF	TGTGCCAGCAGTTCCCGCCCACAGGGTGGCCCACCCCTCCACTTT
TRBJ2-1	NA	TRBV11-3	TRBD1	CASSMAGTGGFLGYIEQSF	TGTGCCAGCAGCATGGCCGGGACAGGGGGCTTCCTCGGCTACATTGAGCAGTCCTTC
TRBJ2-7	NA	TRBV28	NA	CTSSLTPDRGFVAGAHEQYF	TGTACCAGCAGCTTGACGCCCGACAGGGGGTTTGTAGCGGGAGCCCACGAGCAGTACTTC
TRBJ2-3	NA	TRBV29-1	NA	CSVRELTDTQYF	TGCAGTGTTAGGGAGCTCACAGATACGCAGTATTTT
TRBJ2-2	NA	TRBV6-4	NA	CAGSPQLEYTGELFF	TGTGCCGGCAGTCCCCAGCTAGAGTATACCGGGGAGCTGTTTTTT
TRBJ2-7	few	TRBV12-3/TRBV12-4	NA	CANRSGGSLSEQYF	TGTGCCAACAGGAGTGGGGGGTCTTTGAGCGAGCAGTACTTC
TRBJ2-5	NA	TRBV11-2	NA	CASSPWGSQETQYF	TGTGCCAGCAGTCCATGGGGCAGTCAAGAGACCCAGTACTTC
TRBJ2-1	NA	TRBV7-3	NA	CASSLGHLSYNEQFF	TGTGCCAGCAGCCTCGGCCACCTCTCCTACAATGAGCAGTTCTTC
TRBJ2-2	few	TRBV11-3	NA	CASKQGGTGEPFF	TGTGCCAGCAAGCAGGGGGGAACCGGGGAGCCGTTTTTT
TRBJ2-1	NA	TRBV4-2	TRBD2	CASSQESSSGTSGNEQFF	TGTGCCAGTAGCCAAGAATCGTCCTCCGGGACTAGCGGGAATGAGCAATTCTTC
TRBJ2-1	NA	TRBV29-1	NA	CSVYGVGGDEQFF	TGCAGCGTTTATGGGGTGGGGGGCGATGAGCAGTTCTTC
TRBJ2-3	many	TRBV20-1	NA	CSAQTGTKPPDTQYF	TGCAGTGCTCAGACCGGGACCAAACCCCCAGATACGCAGTATTTT
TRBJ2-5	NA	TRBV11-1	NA	CASSFGVRKETQYF	TGTGCCAGCAGCTTCGGGGTTAGGAAGGAGACCCAGTACTTC
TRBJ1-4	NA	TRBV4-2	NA	CVSSQAAGTNEKLFF	TGTGTCAGCAGTCAAGCGGCGGGAACTAATGAAAAACTGTTTTTT
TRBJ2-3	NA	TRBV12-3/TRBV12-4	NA	CDSSLQGGTTDTQYF	TGTGACAGCAGTTTACAGGGCGGAACCACAGATACGCAGTATTTT
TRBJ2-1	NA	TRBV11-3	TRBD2	CASSLELTSGSHKDQLF	TGTGCGAGCAGCTTGGAGTTGACTAGCGGGAGCCACAAAGATCAGCTCTTC
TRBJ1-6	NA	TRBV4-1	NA	CASSQEIPGAANSLLQF	TGCGCCAGCAGCCAAGAAATTCCGGGGGCGGCGAATTCACTCCTCCAATTT
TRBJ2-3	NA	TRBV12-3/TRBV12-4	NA	CDSSVVRPHRYAVF	TGTGACAGCAGTGTGGTCAGACCGCACAGATACGCAGTATTT
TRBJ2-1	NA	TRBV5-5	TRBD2	CASRLRLAGGYEQFF	TGTGCCAGCAGGCTTAGACTAGCGGGAGGCTATGAGCAGTTCTTC
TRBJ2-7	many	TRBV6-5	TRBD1	CASSYFQGAYEQYF	TGTGCCAGCAGTTACTTTCAGGGGGCCTACGAGCAGTACTTC
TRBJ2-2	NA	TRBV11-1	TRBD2	CASSLRLARESTGKLFF	TGTGCCAGCAGCCTGCGACTAGCGAGAGAATCCACCGGGAAGCTGTTTTTT
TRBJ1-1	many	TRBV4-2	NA	CASSQDVQGPPEAFF	TGTGCCAGCAGCCAAGATGTTCAGGGGCCCCCTGAAGCTTTCTTT
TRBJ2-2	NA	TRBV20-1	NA	CSARDRRTNGNIGELFF	TGCAGTGCTAGAGATAGGAGGACTAACGGAAACATCGGGGAGCTGTTTTTT
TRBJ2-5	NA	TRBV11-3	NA	CVSTTKGGGVYQETQYF	TGTGTCAGCACCACCAAAGGTGGAGGGGTTTACCAAGAGACCCAGTACTTC
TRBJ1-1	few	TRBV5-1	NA	CASSFKSDQGGNTEAFF	TGCGCCAGCAGCTTTAAGTCGGACCAGGGAGGGAACACTGAAGCTTTCTTT
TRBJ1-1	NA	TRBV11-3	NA	CASSLQGRTIEPFF	TGTGCCAGCAGCTTACAGGGACGGACTATTGAACCTTTCTTT
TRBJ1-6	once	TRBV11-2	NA	CVRSLEVSNSPLHF	TGTGTCAGGAGCTTAGAAGTAAGTAATTCACCCCTCCACTTT
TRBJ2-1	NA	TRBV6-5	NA	CASSYASVTNEQFF	TGTGCCAGCAGTTACGCCTCAGTGACCAATGAGCAGTTCTTC
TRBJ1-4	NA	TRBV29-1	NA	CSVGPGRISNEKLFF	TGCAGCGTTGGGCCAGGGCGTATATCTAATGAAAAACTGTTTTTT
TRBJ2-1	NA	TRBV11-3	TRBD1	CASIMAGTGGFLGFNEQFF	TGTGCCAGCATCATGGCCGGGACAGGGGGCTTCCTCGGCTTCAATGAGCAGTTCTTC
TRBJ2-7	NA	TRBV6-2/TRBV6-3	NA	CASSYLSGSSYKQYF	TGTGCAAGCAGTTACCTGTCAGGGAGCTCCTACAAGCAGTACTTC
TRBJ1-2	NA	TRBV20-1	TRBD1	CNARDRAGQRIGEGYGYTF	TGTAATGCTAGAGATCGGGCGGGACAGAGGATAGGAGAAGGCTATGGCTACACCTTC
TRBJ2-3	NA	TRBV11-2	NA	CASCLTATEYF	TGTGCCAGCTGCTTAACAGCTACGGAGTATTTT
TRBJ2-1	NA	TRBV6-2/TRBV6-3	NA	CASSETRKGASYNEQFF	TGTGCCAGCAGTGAGACACGGAAAGGCGCCTCCTACAATGAGCAGTTCTTC
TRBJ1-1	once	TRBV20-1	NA	CGASLPRNTEAIF	TGCGGTGCTAGCTTACCTCGAAACACTGAAGCTATCTTT
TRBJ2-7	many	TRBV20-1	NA	CSASVVSYEQYF	TGCAGTGCTAGTGTGGTTTCCTACGAGCAGTACTTC
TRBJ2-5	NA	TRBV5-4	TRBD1	CASSLAGAGGETQYF	TGTGCCAGCAGCTTGGCCGGGGCAGGGGGAGAGACCCAGTACTTC